This T cell receptor beta chain was sequenced for a study of T cells in Graves' hyperthyroidism and ophthalmopathy. This clonotype was seen a few times. Trimming took 1 base from V and 11 from J, leaving 8 bases between them. The germline gives CDR1 GTSNPN, CDR2 SVGIG (reference sequence). CDR3 length: 10 amino acids. Patients counted as stable if ophthalmopathy did not develop within 18 months. Patients were excluded for uncontrolled infection, other autoimmune disease, pregnancy or lactation. Extraction of PBMCs used 7.5 to 10 ml of fresh peripheral blood. From RNA transcripts, TCR beta CDR3 regions were amplified. An initial round of RT-PCR targeting the TCR CDR3 relied on the HTBI primer set. TCRdb re-derived calls from the multiplex PCR reads in MiXCR, one entry per CDR3 protein. The sample records approximately 610,000 distinct CDR3 sequences, approximately 15% being singletons.

This chain connects TRBV30 to TRBJ2-5; TRBD1 is a possible D gene (5 bases). This clonotype originated in a woman aged 18 to 35 with Graves' hyperthyroidism. Sequenced input: blood. The DNA of the CDR3 is TGTGCCTGGAGTGCCCAGGGACAGTACTTC. Encoded protein: CAWSAQGQYF.